This T cell receptor (beta chain) was captured in a study of T cells after yellow fever vaccination. The wider study: The authors prepared low-cell-number fractions using SMART-Seq v4 Ultra Low Input.

This CDR3 has 12 residues. Germline V lookup: CDR1 WSHSY, CDR2 SAAADI. V was cut by 0 bases and J by 10 bases, with 7 bases left in between. In making TCR cDNA, 5'RACE template switching added a universal primer site and UMIs to it. TCRdb re-called the 5' RACE reads through MiXCR, storing one row per CDR3 protein. The sample lists 350,000 to 450,000 distinct CDR3 sequences; around a sixth were seen once. The V call is TRBV10-2, the J call TRBJ2-1; unclear D gene. The sequences come from PBMCs, collected before the yellow fever booster vaccination. The sequence was obtained from a man younger than 35 who received the YFV17D yellow fever vaccine. The CDR3 sequence: CASSESLREQFF. The CDR3 bases are TGCGCCAGCAGTGAGTCCCTCCGGGAGCAGTTCTTC.